This passage covers 12 T cell receptor beta chains from one sample sequenced in a study of technical replicates of blood from a few donors. The repertoire was sequenced with immunoSEQ multiplex PCR; TCRdb's copy has only in-frame clones and lacks some. The repertoire consists of around 8,000 clones, with roughly 88% occurring once and the leading ten covering roughly 12%. Sequences were obtained from PBMCs. These receptors all come from a human donor in good health.

This clone has only one observation. The chain uses TRBV28 and TRBJ1-2, with 10 nucleotides matching TRBD1. The CDR3 contains 15 residues. V lost 5 bases to trimming and J lost 6 bases; unmatched junction nucleotides: 9. Germline lookup yields CDR1 MDHEN and CDR2 SYDVKM. The CDR3 DNA sequence: TGTGCCAGCAGTATCCCCGAGGGGACAGGGGATGGCTACACCTTC. Residues: CASSIPEGTGDGYTF.

V usage is TRBV27 and J usage is TRBJ2-5, with TRBD1 matching 7 bases. The CDR3 totals 15 residues. Germline V gene sequence: CDR1 MNHEY, CDR2 SMNVEV (reference sequence). V dropped 4 bases and J dropped 2; count of bases not matched to a gene: 7. CDR3 sequence (DNA): TGTGCCAGCAGTTCCCCCGGGACAGATCAAGAGACCCAGTACTTC. Encoded protein: CASSSPGTDQETQYF.

The chain joins TRBV25-1 to TRBJ2-2, with D possibly TRBD1 on 6 matching bases. This CDR3 has 13 amino acids. Trimming took off 6 bases at V and 6 bases at J, with 11 bases between the two ends. Per the germline V gene, CDR1 is MGHDK and CDR2 is SYGVNS. The CDR3 coding sequence is TGTGCCAGCAGGACAGGTTACCCCGGGGAGCTGTTTTTT. This codes for CASRTGYPGELFF.

The rearrangement joins TRBV27 to TRBJ1-1; weak D call: TRBD1 (5 bases). The ends were cut back, 1 base at V and 5 bases at J, with 8 bases in the middle. This CDR3 contains 13 residues. Germline loops: CDR1 MNHEY, CDR2 SMNVEV (reference sequence). The CDR3 DNA follows: TGTGCCAGCAGTTTATGGGGGGATACTGAAGCTTTCTTT. Protein product: CASSLWGDTEAFF.

V is TRBV5-6 and J is TRBJ2-7, with TRBD1 as a possible D gene (6 bases). This CDR3 spans 14 amino acids. Germline CDR1 and CDR2: SGHDT and YYEEEE. Trimming cost V 5 bases and J 5 bases, with 17 bases left between them. This CDR3 is CASRKVGQGNEQYF. CDR3 bases: TGTGCCAGCAGAAAGGTGGGGCAGGGGAACGAGCAGTACTTC. The variable domain in full, with the rest retrieved from reference TRBV5-6 and TRBJ2-7, is DAGVTQSPTHLIKTRGQQVTLRCSPKSGHDTVSWYQQALGQGPQFIFQYYEEEERQRGNFPDRFSGHQFPNYSSELNVNALLLGDSALYLCASRKVGQGNEQYFGPGTRLTVT.

The V gene is TRBV6-1, the J gene TRBJ1-5; D remains unclear. CDR3 length: 14 residues. Looked up from germline, CDR1 is MNHNS and CDR2 is SASEGT. V was clipped by 8 bases and J by 0 bases, with 11 bases between them. CDR3 loop: CASCPGNSNQPQHF. The CDR3 region has the DNA TGTGCCAGCTGCCCGGGGAATAGCAATCAGCCCCAGCATTTT.

The chain combines TRBV20-1 with TRBJ2-3; D is unresolved. CDR3 size: 10 residues. CDR1 DFQATT and CDR2 SNEGSKA come from the germline V gene (reference sequence). Between the trimmed V and J ends, which lost 6 bases and 2 bases, there was a span of 3 bases. CDR3 loop: CSANTDTQYF. CDR3 nucleotide sequence: TGCAGTGCCAACACAGATACGCAGTATTTT.

The gene calls are TRBV6-9 and TRBJ2-2; 8 nucleotides align to TRBD2. Germline CDR1 MNHGY, CDR2 SVAAGI. V was clipped by 5 bases and J by 5 bases; unmatched bases: 7. The CDR3 is 15 amino acids. CDR3 protein: CASSRASGSTGELFF. CDR3 DNA: TGTGCCAGCAGTCGGGCTAGCGGGTCTACCGGGGAGCTGTTTTTT.

The CDR3 region is CASSPRQGGRYTEAFF. The CDR3 coding sequence is TGTGCCAGCAGTCCCCGACAGGGGGGGAGGTACACTGAAGCTTTCTTT. V usage is TRBV28 and J usage is TRBJ1-1, with 9 nucleotides matching TRBD1. The CDR3 runs to 16 residues. Germline lookup yields CDR1 MDHEN and CDR2 SYDVKM. V gave up 5 bases and J gave up 3 bases; unmatched junction bases: 10.

This clone was picked up one time. This sequence joins TRBV7-9 and TRBJ2-3; 7 bases line up with TRBD2. V lost 4 bases, J lost 3 bases, and 4 bases stayed unmatched. Germline assignment: CDR1 SEHNR and CDR2 FQNEAQ (reference sequence). The CDR3 sequence is 14 residues long. CDR3 residues: CASSSMGGTDTQYF. CDR3 bases: TGTGCCAGCAGCTCCATGGGGGGGACAGATACGCAGTATTTT.

V and J are TRBV13 and TRBJ2-7; D is unclear. Germline V gene data show CDR1 as PRHDT and CDR2 as FYEKMQ (reference sequence). The CDR3 runs 13 residues. V gave up 1 base and J gave up 6 bases, with 10 bases separating them. CDR3 residues: CASSLAARGEQYF. The CDR3 bases are TGTGCCAGCAGCTTAGCGGCCCGAGGCGAGCAGTACTTC.

This chain connects TRBV28 to TRBJ1-5, with D uncertain. The CDR3 totals 15 residues. V was cut by 6 bases and J by 0 bases, with 12 bases left in between. The germline V gene has CDR1 MDHEN and CDR2 SYDVKM. CDR3 residues: CASRLYLNSNQPQHF. For the CDR3, the DNA is TGTGCCAGCAGGCTATACCTCAATAGCAATCAGCCCCAGCATTTT.